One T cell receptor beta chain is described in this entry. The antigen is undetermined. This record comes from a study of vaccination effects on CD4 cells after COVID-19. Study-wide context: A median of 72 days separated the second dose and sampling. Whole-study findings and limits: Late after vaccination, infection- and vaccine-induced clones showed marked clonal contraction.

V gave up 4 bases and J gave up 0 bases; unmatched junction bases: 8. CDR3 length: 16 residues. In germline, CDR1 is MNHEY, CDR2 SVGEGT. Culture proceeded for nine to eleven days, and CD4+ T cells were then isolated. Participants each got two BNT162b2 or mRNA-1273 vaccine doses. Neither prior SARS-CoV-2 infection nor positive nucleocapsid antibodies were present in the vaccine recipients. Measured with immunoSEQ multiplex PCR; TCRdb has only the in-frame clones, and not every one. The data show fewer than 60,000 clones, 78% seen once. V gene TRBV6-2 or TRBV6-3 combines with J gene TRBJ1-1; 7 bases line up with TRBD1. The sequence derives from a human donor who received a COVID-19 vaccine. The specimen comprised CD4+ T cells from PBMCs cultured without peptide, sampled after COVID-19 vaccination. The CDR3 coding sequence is TGTGCCAGCAGTTTGGGGATCGGGACAGTGAACACTGAAGCTTTCTTT. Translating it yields CASSLGIGTVNTEAFF.